The text below deals with one TCR beta chain. Antigen unknown. This specimen belongs to a study of blood T cell dynamics during melanoma immunotherapy. Time point given: week 3, after first cycle of checkpoint inhibitor. Samples come from before therapy and from week 3 after the first blockade cycle. Apart from a couple of fast progressors, RECIST 1.1 response was judged 12 weeks post-infusion. No patient had earlier systemic cancer treatment, concurrent immunosuppressants, or another active cancer. Losses at the gene ends were 2 bases for V and 2 bases for J; bases not matched to a gene: 2. From germline, CDR1 is SGHRS and CDR2 YFSETQ. CDR3 length: 15 amino acids. Clones were sequenced by immunoSEQ multiplex PCR, and TCRdb holds only the in-frame ones, with some missing. This sample carries about 6,900 clones, under 90% of them seen once, and the ten largest clones take around 5%. Study findings and constraints: Clones driving repertoire changes may be melanoma-specific or general immune activation.

V is TRBV5-1 and J is TRBJ2-3; 10 nucleotides match TRBD2. Sequenced material: blood, taken from a patient treated with checkpoint blockade. The sequence was obtained from a human donor with melanoma. As DNA, the CDR3 is TGCGCCAGCAGCTTCGGGACTAGCGTCACAGATACGCAGTATTTT. Its translation is CASSFGTSVTDTQYF.